This entry concerns a single T cell receptor beta chain. Antigen: not known. With a J-beta primer mix and a sample-barcoded 5' primer, a second PCR ran roughly 7 to 11 cycles. Tagging of each cDNA molecule was performed by a template-switch adaptor with 12 random nucleotides. One entry per CDR3 protein results from TCRdb running MiXCR on the 5' RACE reads. The sample records around 1,800,000 distinct CDR3 sequences, about two fifths being singletons. The draw of peripheral blood yielded roughly 9.1 milliliters from each donor. Each sample provided at least 6 micrograms of extracted total RNA. This sample was taken from a study of blood T cells in healthy people across ages. Notes on the study in general: PBMCs were not sorted, which prevented a conclusive comparison of naive versus antigen-experienced cells.

CDR3 size: 20 residues. Germline CDR1 is SEHNR and CDR2 is FQNEAQ (reference sequence). Sequenced: blood. The TCR was taken from a human donor in good health. This sequence joins TRBV7-9 and TRBJ2-7; 11 bases line up with TRBD2. The J call could be wrong; TRBJ2-1 is a better fit for the DNA end. CDR3 coding DNA: TGTGCCAGCAGCTTAGTGTTTGGTGTTAGCGGGGGGGTCTTGCTCAATGAGCAGTTCTTC. This gives the protein CASSLVFGVSGGVLLNEQFF.